These 22 T cell receptor beta chains share one sample of origin, sequenced in a study of T cell responses to AZD1222 COVID-19 vaccine. Libraries were prepared by immunoSEQ multiplex PCR; TCRdb keeps only in-frame clonotypes and omits some of them. The sample carries 72,000 or so clones, more than 75% recorded once. Source: peripheral blood, taken on day 0 of AZD1222 vaccination. Receptors were obtained from an adult in good health.

The chain recombines TRBV4-1 with TRBJ1-5; 7 bases agree with TRBD1. This CDR3 has 15 amino acids. The germline V gene encodes CDR1 MGHRA and CDR2 YSYEKL. The junction had 4 bases not matched to a gene; V was cut back by 0 bases and J by 5 bases. CDR3: CASSQDGTAYQPQHF. The CDR3 DNA sequence: TGCGCCAGCAGCCAAGATGGGACAGCTTATCAGCCCCAGCATTTT.

The chain is built from TRBV30 and TRBJ1-6; 12 positions match TRBD1. The CDR3 is made up of 17 amino acids. CDR1 is GTSNPN and CDR2 is SVGIG in the germline V gene (reference sequence). J lost 0 bases, V lost 3 bases, and 3 bases had no gene match. The CDR3 is CAWRGTGGSSYNSPLHF. Written as DNA, the CDR3 is TGTGCCTGGAGGGGGACAGGGGGCAGCTCCTATAATTCACCCCTCCACTTT.

This chain uses TRBV3-1 (or the pseudogene TRBV3-2) with TRBJ1-1; tentative D call: TRBD1 (6 bases). The CDR3 runs to 15 residues. The V end lost 5 bases, the J end lost 6 bases, and 19 bases lay between the germline ends. Germline V CDR1 and CDR2: LGHDT, YNNKEL (reference sequence). The chain's CDR3 is CASSGSSSRGAEAFF. The CDR3 coding sequence is TGTGCCAGCAGCGGTTCTTCTAGTAGGGGGGCTGAAGCTTTCTTT.

The chain employs TRBV5-6 and TRBJ2-1, with D possibly TRBD2 on 6 matching bases. Germline CDR1 is SGHDT and CDR2 is YYEEEE. Trimming removed 3 bases at V and 0 bases at J, with 16 bases between. The CDR3 contains 17 residues. The CDR3 nucleotides read TGTGCCAGCAGCTGGGACTCGGGGCAGAGCTCCTACAATGAGCAGTTCTTC. This translates into CASSWDSGQSSYNEQFF.

Note on this clone: A read error may account for a junction end that differs from germline. V gene TRBV7-9 combines with J gene TRBJ2-5; no reliable D call. The length of the CDR3 is 11 residues. Germline V gene data show CDR1 as SEHNR and CDR2 as FQNEAQ (reference sequence). The CDR3 region has the DNA TGTGCCAGCAGCACCCAAGGGACCCAGTACTTC. It translates to CASSTQGTQYF.

V usage is TRBV27 and J usage is TRBJ2-5; 12 positions match TRBD1. Losses at the gene ends were 5 bases for V and 5 bases for J; bases not matched to a gene: 3. CDR3 length: 14 amino acids. In germline, CDR1 is MNHEY, CDR2 SMNVEV (reference sequence). Here the CDR3 DNA reads TGTGCCAGCAGTCTCGGGACAGGGGGCGAGACCCAGTACTTC. It translates to CASSLGTGGETQYF.

The CDR3 sequence: CASSVFRTGGRSYGYTF. The CDR3, as DNA: TGCGCCAGCAGCGTTTTCAGGACAGGGGGAAGGAGCTATGGCTACACCTTC. J is TRBJ1-2 and V is TRBV5-1, with TRBD1 matching over 10 bases. The trim removed 4 bases at V and 4 bases at J, leaving 13 bases unmatched. CDR1 and CDR2 (germline): SGHRS, YFSETQ. The CDR3 sequence is 17 residues long.

This rearrangement joins TRBV5-1 to TRBJ1-1; no clear D gene. V lost 0 bases and J lost 0, with 12 bases in between. This CDR3 spans 16 amino acids. Germline V gives CDR1 SGHRS, CDR2 YFSETQ. CDR3 in DNA: TGCGCCAGCAGCTTGGGGAATGGAGGGCTGAACACTGAAGCTTTCTTT. Residues: CASSLGNGGLNTEAFF.

The chain recombines TRBV19 with TRBJ2-7; no firm D call. V was clipped by 4 bases and J by 7 bases, with 17 bases between them. Germline V gene data show CDR1 as LNHDA and CDR2 as SQIVND (reference sequence). This CDR3 has 14 amino acids. This chain's CDR3 is CASSTQRPREEQYF. As DNA, the CDR3 is TGTGCCAGTAGTACCCAAAGGCCCCGTGAAGAGCAGTACTTC.

This chain links TRBV7-8 with TRBJ2-3; D gene ambiguous. Germline CDR1 and CDR2: SGHVS and FQNEAQ. The V gene lost 5 bases and the J gene lost 5 bases, with 23 bases spanning the gap. The CDR3 length is 17 residues. CDR3 residues: CASSPALLRGLGDTQYF. The CDR3 DNA follows: TGTGCCAGCAGCCCAGCCCTATTACGCGGCCTAGGAGATACGCAGTATTTT. Full variable domain (remainder filled in from reference TRBV7-8 and TRBJ2-3): GAGVSQSPRYKVAKRGQDVALRCDPISGHVSLFWYQQALGQGPEFLTYFQNEAQLDKSGLPSDRFFAERPEGSVSTLKIQRTQQEDSAVYLCASSPALLRGLGDTQYFGPGTRLTVL.

J is TRBJ1-6 and V is TRBV27; tentatively, D is TRBD1 (6 bases). V lost 7 bases to trimming and J lost 11 bases, with 9 bases between them. There are 11 residues in the CDR3. Looked up from germline, CDR1 is MNHEY and CDR2 is SMNVEV (reference sequence). As DNA, the CDR3 is TGTGCCAGCATCCCAGGGGCACCCCTCCACTTT. Translation: CASIPGAPLHF.

This rearrangement joins TRBV9 to TRBJ1-6; D call uncertain. There are 15 residues in the CDR3. Germline CDR1 is SGDLS and CDR2 is YYNGEE. The V gene lost 0 bases and the J gene lost 1 base, with 5 bases spanning the gap. The CDR3: CASSVEASYNSPLHF. In nucleotides, the CDR3 is TGTGCCAGCAGCGTAGAGGCGTCCTATAATTCACCCCTCCACTTT.

The CDR3 spells CATSDLPFPGELFF. The CDR3 bases are TGTGCCACCAGTGATTTGCCCTTCCCCGGGGAGCTGTTTTTT. The chain combines TRBV24-1 with TRBJ2-2; D unresolved. V lost 0 bases and J lost 6, with 7 bases in between. Per germline, CDR1 KGHDR and CDR2 SFDVKD. CDR3 length equals 14 residues.

This chain connects TRBV11-3 to TRBJ2-7, with D tentatively TRBD2 (5 bases). Trimming removed 1 base from V and 0 bases from J, with 16 bases in between. Germline CDR1 is SGHNT and CDR2 is YENEEA. The CDR3 covers 17 residues. CDR3 bases: TGTGCCAGCAGCTTAGGAGGGCTAAACCCGAGCTCCTACGAGCAGTACTTC. Translating it yields CASSLGGLNPSSYEQYF.

This clone has only one observation. The chain uses TRBV2 and TRBJ1-1, with a weak D call TRBD1 (6 bases). Germline V CDR1 and CDR2: SNHLY, FYNNEI. The CDR3 sequence is 14 residues long. Between the trimmed V and J ends, which lost 6 bases and 2 bases, there was a span of 13 bases. The CDR3, as DNA: TGTGCCAGCAGCCTATTCAGGGGTAACACTGAAGCTTTCTTT. Translation gives CASSLFRGNTEAFF.

The CDR3 sequence: CASAKGISGNTIYF. The CDR3 nucleotides read TGTGCCAGCGCCAAGGGGATATCTGGAAACACCATATATTTT. This chain links TRBV6-6 with TRBJ1-3, with D perhaps matching TRBD1 (5 bases). V was trimmed by 8 bases and J by 1 base, leaving 12 bases between them. The CDR3 contains 14 residues. The V gene's germline CDR1 is MNHNY and CDR2 SVGAGI (reference sequence).

This sequence joins TRBV6-4 and TRBJ1-1, with 8 bases lining up with TRBD1. Germline CDR1 MRHNA, CDR2 SNTAGT. V was pared by 6 bases and J by 1 base, with 4 bases of the junction left unmatched. This CDR3 is built from 14 residues. CDR3 DNA sequence: TGTGCCAGCAGCCCCGGACAGGGGAACACTGAAGCTTTCTTT. Protein product: CASSPGQGNTEAFF.

The chain couples TRBV7-2 to TRBJ1-1, with 9 bases aligning to TRBD1. Looked up from germline, CDR1 is SGHTA and CDR2 is FQGNSA. The V gene end was trimmed by 1 base and the J gene end by 5 bases; junction bases not matched to a gene: 14. The CDR3 contains 18 residues. The CDR3 bases are TGTGCCAGCAGCTTAGTAATTCTCTCGGGACAGGGATATACTGAAGCTTTCTTT. Protein product: CASSLVILSGQGYTEAFF.

For the CDR3, the DNA is TGCGCCAGCAGCCCAGGGACAGAGCCGAATCAGCCCCAGCATTTT. This encodes CASSPGTEPNQPQHF. V and J are TRBV5-1 and TRBJ1-5; 7 bases map to TRBD1. CDR1 and CDR2 from the germline V gene are SGHRS and YFSETQ. The CDR3 consists of 15 residues. Trimming removed 4 bases from V and 4 bases from J; junction bases left unmatched: 8.

The CDR3 nucleotides are TGCAGTGCCAGTCTCCATGGCTACACCTTC. It is translated as CSASLHGYTF. The chain employs TRBV20-1 and TRBJ1-2; D ambiguous. Trimming pared 6 bases from V and 6 bases from J, leaving 8 bases between. This CDR3 region has 10 residues. Germline CDR1 is DFQATT and CDR2 is SNEGSKA (reference sequence).

The V and J genes are TRBV15 and TRBJ1-1; 12 nucleotides line up with TRBD1. The germline V gene encodes CDR1 LNHNV and CDR2 YYDKDF (reference sequence). The junction had 8 bases not matched to a gene; V was cut back by 1 base and J by 5 bases. The CDR3 sequence is 17 residues long. CDR3 residues: CATSRGRDRGQRTEAFF. The CDR3 DNA reads TGTGCCACCAGCAGAGGCCGGGACAGGGGGCAAAGAACTGAAGCTTTCTTT.

J is TRBJ2-7 and V is TRBV15, with a tentative D call TRBD2 (5 bases). Trimming shortened V by 1 base and J by 0 bases, and 7 bases separated the two germline ends. The CDR3 is made up of 14 amino acids. Per germline, CDR1 LNHNV and CDR2 YYDKDF (reference sequence). The CDR3 sequence is CATSRGGSSYEQYF. Here the CDR3 DNA reads TGTGCCACCAGCAGAGGAGGGAGCTCCTACGAGCAGTACTTC.